One and the same sample provided the 5 T cell receptor beta chains below, sequenced in a study of blood T cell repertoires in COVID-19. Profiled with immunoSEQ multiplex PCR; TCRdb holds only in-frame clones, not every one. The sample has about 160,000 clones, 90% to 95% seen once. Material: peripheral blood. These receptors were obtained from a woman aged 45-59 years with acute or convalescent COVID-19.

V usage is TRBV6-2 or TRBV6-3 and J usage is TRBJ1-3, with D perhaps TRBD1 (6 bases). Germline CDR1 MNHEY, CDR2 SVGEGT. V shed 4 bases and J shed 0 bases, with 25 bases lying between them. This CDR3 contains 20 residues. CDR3 in amino acids: CASSWNRDMEPKSSGNTIYF. DNA for the CDR3: TGTGCCAGCAGTTGGAACCGGGACATGGAACCGAAAAGCTCTGGAAACACCATATATTTT.

This clone was detected once. The V gene is TRBV4-1, the J gene TRBJ1-5, with D perhaps matching TRBD1 (6 bases). V lost 0 bases to trimming and J lost 5 bases, with 14 bases between them. The CDR3 is 16 amino acids. Looked up from germline, CDR1 is MGHRA and CDR2 is YSYEKL. CDR3: CASSQEGHRGDQPQHF. DNA for the CDR3: TGCGCCAGCAGCCAAGAGGGACACCGAGGAGATCAGCCCCAGCATTTT.

The gene calls are TRBV18 and TRBJ2-1; 14 bases line up with TRBD2. Unmatched junction bases numbered 4, after V lost 7 bases and J lost 8 bases. Germline-derived CDR1 and CDR2 are KGHSH and LQKENI. This CDR3 contains 14 residues. The DNA for the CDR3 is TGTGCCAGCTTCCCGGGACTAGCGGGGGATGAGCAGTTCTTC. Encoded protein: CASFPGLAGDEQFF.

The chain joins TRBV2 to TRBJ2-1, with D perhaps matching TRBD2 (5 bases). Looked up from germline, CDR1 is SNHLY and CDR2 is FYNNEI. Trimming pared 8 bases from V and 9 bases from J, leaving 11 bases between. This CDR3 region has 11 residues. CDR3: CASLEGIEQFF. The CDR3 DNA is TGTGCCAGCCTAGAGGGTATTGAGCAGTTCTTC.

This sequence joins TRBV3-1 (or the pseudogene TRBV3-2) and TRBJ1-1, with 7 bases fitting TRBD1. The CDR3 consists of 16 residues. Unmatched junction bases numbered 4, after V lost 0 bases and J lost 0 bases. CDR1 LGHDT and CDR2 YNNKEL come from the germline V gene (reference sequence). In DNA form, the CDR3 reads TGTGCCAGCAGCCAAGATTTCGGGACAGTGAACACTGAAGCTTTCTTT. Translating it yields CASSQDFGTVNTEAFF.